The entry below describes one TCR beta chain. What it binds is unknown. This specimen comes from a study of somatic mutations in cytotoxic T cells in rheumatoid arthritis. Whole-study context: A subset of V beta antibody-stained T-cell populations was isolated by flow sorting, reaching nearly 100% purity, and this subset included V beta1+ cells that went on to TCRB sequencing.

Study-level findings and limits: Exceedance of 20% of CD8+ cells by the largest CD8+ clone occurred in about an eighth of the 65 patients. Rheumatoid arthritis patients showed CD8+ clonality increasing with age, unlike healthy controls.

Here immunoSEQ multiplex PCR was the method, and the copy in TCRdb shows in-frame clones only, minus some. In the table there are about 20,000 clones, approximately 69% of which are singletons. The CDR3 is 15 residues long. The germline gives CDR1 MNHEY, CDR2 SVGAGI. Unmatched junction bases numbered 3, after V lost 5 bases and J lost 1 base. The V call is TRBV6-5, the J call TRBJ2-5, with 11 bases aligning to TRBD1. Material: CD8+ T cells sorted from blood. The sequence came from a man in his 60s in good health. CDR3 residues: CASSPGQGVQETQYF. CDR3 DNA sequence: TGTGCCAGCAGTCCGGGACAGGGGGTCCAAGAGACCCAGTACTTC.